This T cell receptor beta chain was sequenced for a study of CD8+ T cells in alopecia areata. Study-level points and caveats: Lesional scalp, especially alopecia totalis/universalis, showed higher clonality than normal scalp.

CD4, CD8alpha, NKG2D, NKG2ACE and other markers guided sorting of pooled cutaneous lymph node cells. Concerning this clone: As yet, its antigen is unknown. Any gene name here is a mouse gene name. The sequenced fragment ends 4 residues before the CDR3 boundary, so the rest is inferred from the germline J gene. Within the sample, other DNA sequences also encode this same CDR3.

Per the germline V gene, CDR1 is NSHNY and CDR2 is SYGAGN. The CDR3 consists of 12 residues. After isolation, RNA underwent reverse transcription to generate cDNA as the sequencing template. Profiled with immunoSEQ multiplex PCR; TCRdb holds only in-frame clones, not every one. Observed in the sample are around 290,000 clones, none of them singletons. This chain links TRBV13-1 with TRBJ1-1; weak D call: TRBD1 (6 bases). The TCR sequence derives from a C3H/HeJ mouse with alopecia areata. The strain's MHC haplotype is H2-k. Sequencing was performed on CD4+ T cells sorted from a lymph node. This CDR3 is CASSGTGSEVFF. Partial CDR3 DNA: TGTGCCAGCAGTGGCACAGGGTCA.